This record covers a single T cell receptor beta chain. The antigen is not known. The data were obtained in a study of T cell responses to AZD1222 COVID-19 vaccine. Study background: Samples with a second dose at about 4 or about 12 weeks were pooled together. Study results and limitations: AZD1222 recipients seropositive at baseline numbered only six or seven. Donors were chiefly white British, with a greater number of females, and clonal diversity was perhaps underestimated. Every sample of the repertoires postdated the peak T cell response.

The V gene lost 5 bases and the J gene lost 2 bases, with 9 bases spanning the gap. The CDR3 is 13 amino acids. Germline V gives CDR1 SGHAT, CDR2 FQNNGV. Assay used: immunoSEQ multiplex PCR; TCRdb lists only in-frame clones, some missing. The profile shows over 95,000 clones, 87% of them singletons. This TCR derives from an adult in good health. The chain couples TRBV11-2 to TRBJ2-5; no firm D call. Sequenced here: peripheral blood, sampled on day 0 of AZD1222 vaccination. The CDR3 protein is CASSPLAQETQYF. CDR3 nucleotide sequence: TGTGCCAGCAGCCCCTTAGCTCAAGAGACCCAGTACTTC. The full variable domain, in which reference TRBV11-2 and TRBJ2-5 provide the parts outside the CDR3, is EAGVAQSPRYKIIEKRQSVAFWCNPISGHATLYWYQQILGQGPKLLIQFQNNGVVDDSQLPKDRFSAERLKGVDSTLKIQPAKLEDSAVYLCASSPLAQETQYFGPGTRLLVL.